This T cell receptor (beta chain) was sequenced for a study of neurological immune-mediated disorders. Unsorted libraries were generated from 2 million PBMCs. These cells had been stored in RNAlater at -80 C. TCRdb reprocessed the 5' RACE reads via MiXCR and lists one record per CDR3 protein. The sample includes more than 50,000 distinct CDR3 sequences, 5.2% of them seen just once. Remarks on this clonotype: This may arise from a read error, as a much more abundant clone is one base away.

V was clipped by 4 bases and J by 6 bases, with 4 bases between them. Germline V gene sequence: CDR1 MNHEY, CDR2 SVGAGI. The length of the CDR3 is 12 residues. The sequenced sample consisted of PBMCs. This rearrangement joins TRBV6-5 to TRBJ1-6; D remains unclear. The sequence came from a woman in her 30s with multiple sclerosis. The CDR3 region is CASSFINSPLHF. CDR3 sequence (DNA): TGTGCCAGCAGTTTTATTAATTCACCCCTCCACTTT.